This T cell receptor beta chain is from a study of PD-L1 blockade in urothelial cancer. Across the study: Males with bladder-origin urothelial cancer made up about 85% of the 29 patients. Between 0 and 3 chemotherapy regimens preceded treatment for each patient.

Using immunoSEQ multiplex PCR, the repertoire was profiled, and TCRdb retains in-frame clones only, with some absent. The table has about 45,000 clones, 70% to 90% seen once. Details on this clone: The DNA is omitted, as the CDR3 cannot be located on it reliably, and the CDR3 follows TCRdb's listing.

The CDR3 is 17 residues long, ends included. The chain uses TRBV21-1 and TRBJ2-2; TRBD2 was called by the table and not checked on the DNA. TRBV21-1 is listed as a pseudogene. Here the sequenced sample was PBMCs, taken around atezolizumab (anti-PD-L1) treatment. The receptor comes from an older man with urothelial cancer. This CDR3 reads CASSKIWASGSPGELFF.